This entry describes one T cell receptor beta chain. Which antigen it targets is not known. Base-call qualities are not available, and no considerably larger clone is one nucleotide away. The CDR3 spans 15 residues, from the cysteine through the phenylalanine. CDR3 DNA is the only sequence kept; it has 45 bases, read in frame from the first base. V and J are truncated by 4 bases and 0 bases respectively, leaving an intervening sequence of 14 bases. The germline V gene specifies SGHTS as CDR1 and YDEGEE as CDR2. These data are taken from a study of coeliac disease (dated by TCRdb to the early 2020s). Regarding the research as a whole: Each coeliac patient fell into one of three classes: newly diagnosed active disease, refractory coeliac disease type I, or disease kept under control by a gluten-free diet. Refractory coeliac disease type I meant no response to a gluten-free diet for more than 12 months, together with immunophenotypically normal intraepithelial cells. Because high-resolution HLA typing was not available, biased TRBV7-2 usage was queried as a proof of principle. Small intestinal lymphocyte fractions from coeliac and non-coeliac patients were analysed in the study using next-generation sequencing of rearranged TRB and TRG CDR3 regions. The study set out to describe the TR repertoires of small intestinal T cells in active coeliac disease, refractory type I coeliac disease, and coeliac disease treated with a gluten-free diet. The full study included around 30 patients: some 22 with serologically confirmed coeliac disease and 8 controls with non-small intestinal disorders. TRB sequencing was successfully performed on samples from 27 to 30 subjects, among which 20 to 25 paired bulk unsorted intraepithelial and lamina propria cell samples were included. What the study reported, not specific to this receptor: TRB repertoires were mostly private, with most amino acid sequences found in only one sample, and V-gene usage showed no significant difference between disease groups. Separating intraepithelial cells from lamina propria cells did not give high-purity fractions, so cross-contamination between the two compartments may have occurred. The authors judged the approach to be unsuitable for unbiased detection of gliadin-specific T cells, because gliadin-specific T cells are scarce and rarely shared between patients. Active coeliac intraepithelial and lamina propria samples had lower TRB and TRG repertoire clonality than controls, suggesting that diverse T cells were recruited.

Aliquots of 500,000 cells were frozen in DMSO/FBS in liquid nitrogen, and one aliquot per fraction was used for sequencing. Every one of the 30 patients in the study had endoscopy and a small intestinal biopsy. To release intraepithelial cells, biopsies were stirred for one hour at 37 degrees C in RPMI with EGTA, MgCl2 and 1% FBS. Genomic DNA was extracted from frozen unsorted cell fractions using the Qiagen DNeasy blood extraction kit. Libraries were built with the immunoSEQ multiplex PCR assay. In a multiplexed PCR, the TR loci were amplified; reverse primers were designed against J gene segments, whereas forward primers were designed against V gene segments. Amplified CDR3 regions were sequenced on the Illumina HiSeq System. Turning to the authors' computational methods: Closely related reads were merged by a nearest-neighbour algorithm to remove PCR and sequencing errors and to collapse the data into unique sequences. Repertoires were summarised by clonality and by T cell density, defined as TR molecules per amount of genomic DNA input. CDR3 amino acid sequences present in at least 80% of unsorted samples were defined as public TRs and were then tested for differential abundance between coeliac and control samples. Kruskal-Wallis tests followed by Dunn post-tests were used to test for differences in clonality and density between disease groups. This is the immuneACCESS table as TCRdb keeps it, with only in-frame sequences that have V and J called. A part of the clones is gone; compared with another copy, unresolved V genes explain less than half, and the rest is unexplained. Clone size and the V and J calls come from that table; the DNA yielded D and trimming. The sample data list about 8,000 clones, and around three fifths of these were observed just once. The ten largest clonotypes hold around 9.5% of the sample.

The sequencing input was intraepithelial lymphocytes from the gut. Reading the label with the study, this specimen's cell subset or site is: intraepithelial cell (IEC) fraction of small intestinal biopsy. The rearranged segments are TRBV5-8 and TRBJ2-7; perhaps TRBD1 is the D gene, with 6 bases matching. This clonotype originated in a woman in her sixties or seventies with celiac disease. The sequenced DNA: TGTGCCAGCAGCCCTTGGACAGACTCCTCCTACGAGCAGTACTTC. It encodes CASSPWTDSSYEQYF.